This entry describes one TCR beta chain. Antigen specificity is unknown. 60 Vbeta and 13 Jbeta primers were used in PCR. Source study methods: Among the unique TCR beta chains that a later analysis counted, about 81 million in all, 10 million to 13 million were shared. Data came from immunoSEQ multiplex PCR; TCRdb stores just in-frame clones and leaves some out. V and J calls and clone size follow that table, whereas D and trimming were derived from the DNA. The table shows about 34,000 clones, with roughly 80% occurring only once. This sample was included in a study of cytomegalovirus exposure and HLA in healthy donors. Regarding the study as a whole: Compared with the roughly 700-donor mean, an Asian-associated ancestry cluster reportedly had fewer N-insertions, according to a later analysis. Later analysis identified several of the most significant clusters that appeared linked to common viral pathogens. Judged likely to be a sequencing artifact was a cluster of highly shared sequence variants.

Deletions cut 4 bases from V and 1 base from J, with 17 bases between. CDR1 is SGHAT and CDR2 is FQDESV in the germline V gene (reference sequence). The CDR3 is 17 amino acids. The source of this sequence is a woman aged 18-29 years in good health and CMV-seropositive. V gene TRBV11-1 combines with J gene TRBJ2-1, with D maybe TRBD2 (7 bases). Input material: PBMCs. The chain's CDR3 is CASSSRGGVISYNEQFF. CDR3 DNA sequence: TGTGCCAGCAGCTCAAGAGGGGGGGTTATTTCCTACAATGAGCAGTTCTTC.